This record covers a single TCR beta chain. Its specificity is unknown. V was clipped by 0 bases and J by 4 bases, with 11 bases between them. This CDR3 spans 14 amino acids. In germline, CDR1 is SGHRS, CDR2 YFSETQ. The data derive from a study of cytomegalovirus exposure and HLA in healthy donors. Study overall: Of roughly 400 genotyped donors, around 86% grouped in the Caucasian-associated ancestry cluster. Whole-study results and caveats: Reportedly, HLA-A and HLA-B alleles of most subjects were accurately predicted from TCR beta.

60 Vbeta and 13 Jbeta primers were used in PCR. Profiling relied on immunoSEQ multiplex PCR, and the TCRdb table lists in-frame clones only, not all of them. The table for this sample gives about 35,000 clones. This receptor was taken from a man aged 35-49 years in good health and CMV-seronegative. Sequences were obtained from PBMCs. V usage is TRBV5-1 and J usage is TRBJ2-7, with a possible D match to TRBD1 (6 bases). Written as DNA, the CDR3 is TGCGCCAGCAGCTTGGAGAGCAGGGGTTACGAGCAGTACTTC. This gives the protein CASSLESRGYEQYF.